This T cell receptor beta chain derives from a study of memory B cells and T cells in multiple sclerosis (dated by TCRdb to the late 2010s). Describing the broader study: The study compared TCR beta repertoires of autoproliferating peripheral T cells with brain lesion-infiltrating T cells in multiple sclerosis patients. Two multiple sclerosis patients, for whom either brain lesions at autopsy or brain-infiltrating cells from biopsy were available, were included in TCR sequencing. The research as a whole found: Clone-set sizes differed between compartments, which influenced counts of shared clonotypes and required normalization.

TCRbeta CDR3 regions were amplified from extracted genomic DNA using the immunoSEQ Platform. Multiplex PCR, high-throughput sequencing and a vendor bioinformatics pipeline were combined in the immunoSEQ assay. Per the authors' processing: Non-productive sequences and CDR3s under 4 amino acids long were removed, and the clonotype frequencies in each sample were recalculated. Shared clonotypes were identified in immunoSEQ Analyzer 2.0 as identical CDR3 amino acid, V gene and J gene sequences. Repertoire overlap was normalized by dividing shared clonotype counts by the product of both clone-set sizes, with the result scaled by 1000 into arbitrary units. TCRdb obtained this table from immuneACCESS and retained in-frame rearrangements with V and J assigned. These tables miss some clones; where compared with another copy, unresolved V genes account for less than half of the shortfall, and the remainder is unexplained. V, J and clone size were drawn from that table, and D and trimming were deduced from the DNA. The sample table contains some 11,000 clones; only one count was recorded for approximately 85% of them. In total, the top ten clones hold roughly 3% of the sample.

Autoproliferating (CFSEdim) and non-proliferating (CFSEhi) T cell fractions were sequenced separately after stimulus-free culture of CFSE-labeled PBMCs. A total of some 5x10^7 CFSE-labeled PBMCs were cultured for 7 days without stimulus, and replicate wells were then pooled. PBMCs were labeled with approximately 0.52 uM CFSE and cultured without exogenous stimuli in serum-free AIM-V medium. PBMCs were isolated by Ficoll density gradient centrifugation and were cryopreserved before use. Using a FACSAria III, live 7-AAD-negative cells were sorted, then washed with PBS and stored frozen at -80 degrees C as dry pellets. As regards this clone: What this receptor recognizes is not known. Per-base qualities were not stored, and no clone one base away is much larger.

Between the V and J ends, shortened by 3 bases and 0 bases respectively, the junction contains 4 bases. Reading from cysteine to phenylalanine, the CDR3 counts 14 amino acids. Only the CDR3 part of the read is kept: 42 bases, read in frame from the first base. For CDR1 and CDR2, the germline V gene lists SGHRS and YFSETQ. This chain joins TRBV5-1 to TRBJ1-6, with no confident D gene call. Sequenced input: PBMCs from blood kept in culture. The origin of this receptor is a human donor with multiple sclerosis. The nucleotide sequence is TGCGCCAGCAGCTCCGACTCCTATAATTCACCCCTCCACTTT. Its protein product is CASSSDSYNSPLHF.